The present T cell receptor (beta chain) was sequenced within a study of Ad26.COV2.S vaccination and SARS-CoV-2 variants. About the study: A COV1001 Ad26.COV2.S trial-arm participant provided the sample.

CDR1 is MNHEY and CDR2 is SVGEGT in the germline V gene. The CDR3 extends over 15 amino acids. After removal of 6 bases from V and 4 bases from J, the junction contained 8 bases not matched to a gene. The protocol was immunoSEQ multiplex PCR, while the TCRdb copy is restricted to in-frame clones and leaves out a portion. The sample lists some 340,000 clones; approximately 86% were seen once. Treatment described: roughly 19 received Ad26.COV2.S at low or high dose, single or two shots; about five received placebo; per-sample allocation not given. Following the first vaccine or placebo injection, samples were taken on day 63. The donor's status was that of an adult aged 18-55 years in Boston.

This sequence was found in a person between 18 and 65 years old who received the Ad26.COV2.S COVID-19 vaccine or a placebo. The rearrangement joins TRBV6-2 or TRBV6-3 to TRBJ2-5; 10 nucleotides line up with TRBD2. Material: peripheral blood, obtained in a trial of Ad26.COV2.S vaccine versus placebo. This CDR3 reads CASSSVAGGRETQYF. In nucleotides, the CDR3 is TGTGCCAGCAGCAGCGTAGCGGGGGGTAGAGAGACCCAGTACTTC.